The clone carrying this T cell receptor beta chain occurred many times. What it binds is unknown. Genomic DNA served as template for TCR beta VDJ and CDR3 profiling. TCRdb itself ran the reads through MiXCR, one entry per CDR3 protein. In the table there are around 160,000 distinct CDR3 sequences, under 55% of which are singletons. This entry comes from a study of CD8+CD57+ T cells in acquired aplastic anemia. The CDR3 consists of 15 residues. The V gene's germline CDR1 is SGHRS and CDR2 YFSETQ. J lost 2 bases, V lost 4 bases, and 6 bases had no gene match. Whole-study results and caveats: Twenty-nine shared CD8+ CDR3s appeared highly expressed within patients' immunodominant clones.

Patients included in sequencing had previously demonstrated CD8+CD57+ cell expansion by flow cytometry. The source is a human donor with aplastic anemia. This chain joins TRBV5-1 and TRBJ2-1; TRBD2 matches at 7 bases. Sequenced material: sorted CD4+, CD8+, or CD8+CD57+ T cells (not recorded which) from PBMCs. CDR3 sequence (DNA): TGCGCCAGCAGCCCCCAAAGCGGGGCCTACAATGAGCAGTTCTTC. Translated: CASSPQSGAYNEQFF.